The sequence of this T cell receptor (beta chain) was determined in a study of blood T cell repertoires in COVID-19. Across the whole study: Italy, Spain and the United States were the sources of the convalescent and acute COVID-19 samples.

Original processing notes: Reference gene primer amplification gave nucleated cell count estimates. Here immunoSEQ multiplex PCR was the method, and the copy in TCRdb shows in-frame clones only, minus some. From that table come the V and J calls and clone size; the DNA was used to work out D and trimming. The sample lists some 240,000 clones; around 80% were seen once. The cohort comprised adults aged roughly 18 to 90 years residing in some 24 US areas. Clinical history as reported by participants underpinned cohort assignment. The V gene end was trimmed by 3 bases and the J gene end by 2 bases; junction bases not matched to a gene: 3. This CDR3 region has 16 residues. Germline V CDR1 and CDR2: MGHDK, SYGVNS.

The source material was PBMCs or T cells enriched from blood (not recorded which). The receptor was isolated from a man aged 30-40 years with acute COVID-19. The J gene is TRBJ2-3, the V gene TRBV25-1; TRBD2 aligns across 12 bases. This CDR3 reads CASSDTSGGTTDTQYF. CDR3 bases: TGTGCCAGCAGTGACACTAGCGGGGGGACCACAGATACGCAGTATTTT.